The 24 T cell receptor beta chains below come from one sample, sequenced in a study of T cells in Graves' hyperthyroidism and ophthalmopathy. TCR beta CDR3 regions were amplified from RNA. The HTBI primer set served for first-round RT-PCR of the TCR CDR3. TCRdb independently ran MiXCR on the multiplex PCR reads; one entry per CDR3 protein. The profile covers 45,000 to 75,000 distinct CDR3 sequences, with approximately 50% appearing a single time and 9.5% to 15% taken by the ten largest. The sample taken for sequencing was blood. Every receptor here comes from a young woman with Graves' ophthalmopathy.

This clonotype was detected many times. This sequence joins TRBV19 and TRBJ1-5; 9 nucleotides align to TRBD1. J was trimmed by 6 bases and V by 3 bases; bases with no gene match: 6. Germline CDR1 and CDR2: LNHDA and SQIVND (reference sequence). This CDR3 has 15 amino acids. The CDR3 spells CASSIRDRVLQPQHF. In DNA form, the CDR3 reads TGTGCCAGTAGTATCCGGGACAGGGTACTTCAGCCCCAGCATTTT.

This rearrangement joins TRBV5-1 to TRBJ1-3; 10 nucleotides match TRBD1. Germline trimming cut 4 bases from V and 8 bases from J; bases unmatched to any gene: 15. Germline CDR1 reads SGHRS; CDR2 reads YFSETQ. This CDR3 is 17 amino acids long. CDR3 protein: CASSLQGQGSSGDTIYF. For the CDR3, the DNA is TGCGCCAGCAGCCTACAGGGACAGGGGAGCTCGGGAGACACCATATATTTT. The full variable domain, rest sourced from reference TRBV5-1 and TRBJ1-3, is KAGVTQTPRYLIKTRGQQVTLSCSPISGHRSVSWYQQTPGQGLQFLFEYFSETQRNKGNFPGRFSGRQFSNSRSEMNVSTLELGDSALYLCASSLQGQGSSGDTIYFGEGSWLTVV.

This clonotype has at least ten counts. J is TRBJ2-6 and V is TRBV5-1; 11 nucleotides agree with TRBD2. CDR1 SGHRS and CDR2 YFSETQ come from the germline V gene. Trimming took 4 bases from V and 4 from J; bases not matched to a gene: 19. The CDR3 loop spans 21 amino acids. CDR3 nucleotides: TGCGCCAGCAGCGCCCGACTAGCGGGACATGCGGTTTCTCTGGGGGCCAACGTCCTGACTTTC. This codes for CASSARLAGHAVSLGANVLTF.

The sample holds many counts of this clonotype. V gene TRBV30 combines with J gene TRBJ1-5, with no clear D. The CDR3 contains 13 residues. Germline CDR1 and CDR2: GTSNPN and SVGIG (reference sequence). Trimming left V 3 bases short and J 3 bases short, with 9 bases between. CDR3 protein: CAWSSANNQPQHF. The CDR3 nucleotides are TGTGCCTGGAGCTCAGCGAACAATCAGCCCCAGCATTTT.

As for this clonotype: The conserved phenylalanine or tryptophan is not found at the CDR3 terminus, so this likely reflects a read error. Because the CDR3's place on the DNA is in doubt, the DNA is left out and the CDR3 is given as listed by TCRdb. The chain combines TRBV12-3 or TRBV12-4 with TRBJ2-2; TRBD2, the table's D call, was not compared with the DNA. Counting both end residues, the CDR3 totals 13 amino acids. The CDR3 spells CASRRTAYNEQFC.

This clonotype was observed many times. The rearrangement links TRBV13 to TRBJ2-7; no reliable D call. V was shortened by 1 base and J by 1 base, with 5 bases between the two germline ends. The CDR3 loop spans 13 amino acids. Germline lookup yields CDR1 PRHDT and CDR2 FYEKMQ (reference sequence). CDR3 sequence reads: CASSLEGSYEQYF. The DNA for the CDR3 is TGTGCCAGCAGCTTAGAAGGTTCCTACGAGCAGTACTTC.

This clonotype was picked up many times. CDR3 in amino acids: CSAPFLGQGNIQYF. CDR3 coding DNA: TGCAGTGCTCCTTTCCTGGGACAGGGTAACATTCAGTACTTC. The chain employs TRBV20-1 and TRBJ2-4, with 9 bases fitting TRBD1. This CDR3 region has 14 residues. J lost 7 bases, V lost 5 bases, and 9 bases had no gene match. From germline, CDR1 is DFQATT and CDR2 SNEGSKA (reference sequence).

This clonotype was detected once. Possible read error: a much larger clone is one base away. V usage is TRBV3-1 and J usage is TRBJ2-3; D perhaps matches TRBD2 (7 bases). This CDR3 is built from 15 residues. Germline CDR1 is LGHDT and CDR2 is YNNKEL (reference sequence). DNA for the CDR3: TGTGCCAGCGGCCAAGGGGGGGCAAGCACAGATACGCAGTATTTT. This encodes CASGQGGASTDTQYF.

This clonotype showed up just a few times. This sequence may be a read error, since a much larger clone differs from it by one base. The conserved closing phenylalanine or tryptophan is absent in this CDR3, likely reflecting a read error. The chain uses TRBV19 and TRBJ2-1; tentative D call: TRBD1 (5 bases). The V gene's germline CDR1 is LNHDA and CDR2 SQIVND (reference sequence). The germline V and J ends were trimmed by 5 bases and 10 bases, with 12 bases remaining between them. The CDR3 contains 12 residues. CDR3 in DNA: TGTGCCAGTAGTTTCCAGGGTTGCGAGCAGTTCCTC. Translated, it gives CASSFQGCEQFL.

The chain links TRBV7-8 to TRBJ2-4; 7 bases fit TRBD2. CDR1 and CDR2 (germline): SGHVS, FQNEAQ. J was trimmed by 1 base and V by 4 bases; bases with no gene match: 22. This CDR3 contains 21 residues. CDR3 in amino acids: CASSSRFRVLGGLGAKNIQYF. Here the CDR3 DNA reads TGTGCCAGCAGCTCTCGATTCAGGGTTTTGGGAGGGCTTGGGGCCAAAAACATTCAGTACTTC.

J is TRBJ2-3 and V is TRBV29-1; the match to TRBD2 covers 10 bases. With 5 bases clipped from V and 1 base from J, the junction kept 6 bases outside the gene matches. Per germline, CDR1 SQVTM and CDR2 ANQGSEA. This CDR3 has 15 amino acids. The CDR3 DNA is TGCAGCGTTTCGGGAGCGGGAGGGGGCACAGATACGCAGTATTTT. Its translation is CSVSGAGGGTDTQYF.

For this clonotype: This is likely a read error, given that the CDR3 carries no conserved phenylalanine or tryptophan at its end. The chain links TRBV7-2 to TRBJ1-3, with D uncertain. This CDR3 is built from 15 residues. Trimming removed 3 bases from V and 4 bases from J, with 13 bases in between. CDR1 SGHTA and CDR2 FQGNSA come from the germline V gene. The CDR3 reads CASSLAVTAGNTIYL. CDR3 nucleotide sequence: TGTGCCAGCAGCTTGGCAGTAACAGCCGGAAACACCATATATCTT.

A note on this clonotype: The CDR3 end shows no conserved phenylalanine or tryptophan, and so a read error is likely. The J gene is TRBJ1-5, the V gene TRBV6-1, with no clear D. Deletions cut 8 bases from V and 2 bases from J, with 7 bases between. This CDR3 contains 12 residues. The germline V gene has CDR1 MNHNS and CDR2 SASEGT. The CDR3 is CASFNGNQPQHS. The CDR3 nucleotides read TGTGCCAGCTTTAACGGCAATCAGCCCCAGCATTCA.

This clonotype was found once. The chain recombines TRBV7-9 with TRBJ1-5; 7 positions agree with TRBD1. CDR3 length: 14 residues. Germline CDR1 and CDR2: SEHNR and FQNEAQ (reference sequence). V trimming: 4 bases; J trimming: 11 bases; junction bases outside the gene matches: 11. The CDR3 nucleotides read TGTGCCAGCAGCTCCACGGGACAGATCGAGACCCAGCATTTT. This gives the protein CASSSTGQIETQHF.

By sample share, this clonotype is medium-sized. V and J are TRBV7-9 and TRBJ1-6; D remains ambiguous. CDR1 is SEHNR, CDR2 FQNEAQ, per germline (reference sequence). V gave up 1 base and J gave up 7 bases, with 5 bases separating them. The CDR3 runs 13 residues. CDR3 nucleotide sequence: TGTGCCAGCAGCTTAGACGGGAATTCACCCCTCCACTTT. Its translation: CASSLDGNSPLHF.

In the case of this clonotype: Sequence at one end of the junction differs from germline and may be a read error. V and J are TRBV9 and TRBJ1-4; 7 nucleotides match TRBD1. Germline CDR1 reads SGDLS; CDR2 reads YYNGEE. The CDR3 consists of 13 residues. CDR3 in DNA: TGTGCCAGCAGTAGACAGGGATCTGAAAAACTGTTTTTC. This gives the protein CASSRQGSEKLFF.

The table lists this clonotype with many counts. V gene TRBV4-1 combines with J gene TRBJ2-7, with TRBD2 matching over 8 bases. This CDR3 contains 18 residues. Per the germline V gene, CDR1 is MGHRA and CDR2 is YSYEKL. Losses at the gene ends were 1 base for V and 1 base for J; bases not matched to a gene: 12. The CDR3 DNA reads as TGCGCCAGCAGCCAAGCCGTACATGGCGGGAGGCCGTCCTACGAGCAGTACTTC. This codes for CASSQAVHGGRPSYEQYF.

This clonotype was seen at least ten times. The CDR3 region is CASSPQSSSYGYTF. The DNA for the CDR3 is TGTGCCAGCAGTCCACAATCCTCCTCTTATGGCTACACCTTC. The chain uses TRBV28 and TRBJ1-2, with D uncertain. The germline V gene has CDR1 MDHEN and CDR2 SYDVKM. Trimming removed 5 bases at V and 5 bases at J, with 15 bases between. This CDR3 spans 14 amino acids.

DNA for the CDR3: TGCGCCAGCAGTGAGTCGGGTCAAAGGGAAGAAAAACTGTTTTTT. Translated: CASSESGQREEKLFF. The chain recombines TRBV10-2 with TRBJ1-4; unclear D gene. Germline loops: CDR1 WSHSY, CDR2 SAAADI. The CDR3 loop spans 15 amino acids. V was trimmed by 0 bases and J by 8 bases, leaving 13 bases between them.

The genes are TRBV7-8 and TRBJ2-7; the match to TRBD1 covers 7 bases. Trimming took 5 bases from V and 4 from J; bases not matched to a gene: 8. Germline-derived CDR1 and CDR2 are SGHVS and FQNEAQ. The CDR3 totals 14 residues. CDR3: CASSTRQGRYEQYF. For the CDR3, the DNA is TGTGCCAGCAGCACGAGACAGGGTCGGTACGAGCAGTACTTC.

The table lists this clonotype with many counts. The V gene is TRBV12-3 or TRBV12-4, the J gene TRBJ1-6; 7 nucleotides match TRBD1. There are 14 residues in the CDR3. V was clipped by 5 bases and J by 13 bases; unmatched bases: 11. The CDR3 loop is CASSPTGLGKPLHF. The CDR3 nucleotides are TGTGCCAGCAGTCCGACAGGGCTTGGGAAGCCCCTCCACTTT.

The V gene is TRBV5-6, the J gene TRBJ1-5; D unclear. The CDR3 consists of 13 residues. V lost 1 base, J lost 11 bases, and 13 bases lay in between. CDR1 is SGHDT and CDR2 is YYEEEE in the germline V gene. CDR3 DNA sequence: TGTGCCAGCAGCTTGCCCACGCAAGAGACCCAGCATTTT. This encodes CASSLPTQETQHF. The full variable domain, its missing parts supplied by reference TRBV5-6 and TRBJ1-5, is DAGVTQSPTHLIKTRGQQVTLRCSPKSGHDTVSWYQQALGQGPQFIFQYYEEEERQRGNFPDRFSGHQFPNYSSELNVNALLLGDSALYLCASSLPTQETQHFGDGTRLSIL.

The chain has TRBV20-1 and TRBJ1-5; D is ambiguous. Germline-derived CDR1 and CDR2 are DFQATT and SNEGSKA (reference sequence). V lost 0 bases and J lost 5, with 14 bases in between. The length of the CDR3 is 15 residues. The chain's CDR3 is CSARDPRGNDQPQHF. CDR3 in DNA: TGCAGTGCTAGAGACCCCCGAGGCAATGATCAGCCCCAGCATTTT.

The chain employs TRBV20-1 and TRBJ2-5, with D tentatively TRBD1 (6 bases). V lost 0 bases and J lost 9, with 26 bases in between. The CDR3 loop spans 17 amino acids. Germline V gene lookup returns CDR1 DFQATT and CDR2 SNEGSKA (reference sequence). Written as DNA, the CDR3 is TGCAGTGCTAGAGATCACAGGGCTTACCATAGCAATCAGCCCCAGTACTTC. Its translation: CSARDHRAYHSNQPQYF.